The 30 T cell receptor beta chains below come from one sample, sequenced in a study of control samples from healthy donors and cancer patients. The protocol was immunoSEQ multiplex PCR, while the TCRdb copy is restricted to in-frame clones and leaves out a portion. The sample lists under 200,000 clones, 91% occurring once. Sequenced sample: blood. The receptors shown here come from a woman younger than 45 in good health.

The V and J genes are TRBV18 and TRBJ2-1, with D possibly matching TRBD2 (6 bases). The ends were cut back, 4 bases at V and 7 bases at J, with 11 bases in the middle. Germline CDR1 reads KGHSH; CDR2 reads LQKENI. The CDR3 extends over 13 amino acids. CDR3 DNA sequence: TGTGCCAGCTCACTTCTAGCGCCTAATGAGCAGTTCTTC. It specifies CASSLLAPNEQFF.

This chain uses TRBV27 with TRBJ1-1, with a weak D call TRBD1 (6 bases). The CDR3 has 16 amino acids. Trimming pared 6 bases from V and 0 bases from J, leaving 17 bases between. Per the germline V gene, CDR1 is MNHEY and CDR2 is SMNVEV (reference sequence). The CDR3 DNA follows: TGTGCCAGCAGAACGACCGGGACAAATATGAACACTGAAGCTTTCTTT. Encoded protein: CASRTTGTNMNTEAFF.

This chain uses TRBV19 with TRBJ1-3; possibly TRBD1 for D (6 bases). The CDR3 extends over 14 amino acids. V was pared by 5 bases and J by 4 bases, with 12 bases between. Germline V lookup: CDR1 LNHDA, CDR2 SQIVND (reference sequence). The CDR3 nucleotides are TGTGCCAGTAGTTCGGGGGCGCCGGGAAACACCATATATTTT. It translates to CASSSGAPGNTIYF.

V usage is TRBV2 and J usage is TRBJ1-4; D not certain. Germline CDR1 and CDR2: SNHLY and FYNNEI. The CDR3 sequence is 13 residues long. V was shortened by 3 bases and J by 7 bases, with 9 bases between the two germline ends. The CDR3 DNA is TGTGCCAGCAGTGACACTACCGGTGAAAAACTGTTTTTT. Amino acids: CASSDTTGEKLFF.

This clone appeared a few times. The chain combines TRBV6-4 with TRBJ2-3; possible D gene TRBD2, 6 bases. The CDR3 has 15 amino acids. Trimming stripped 0 bases from V and 2 bases from J, with 9 bases between. The V gene's germline CDR1 is MRHNA and CDR2 SNTAGT. CDR3: CASSDSAGNTDTQYF. In DNA, the CDR3 is TGTGCCAGCAGTGACTCAGCGGGTAACACAGATACGCAGTATTTT.

CDR3: CASRGQADNQPQHF. CDR3 DNA: TGTGCCAGTAGAGGACAGGCCGACAATCAGCCCCAGCATTTT. The chain couples TRBV19 to TRBJ1-5; 7 bases map to TRBD1. The CDR3 runs 14 residues. From germline, CDR1 is LNHDA and CDR2 SQIVND (reference sequence). Trimming took 6 bases from V and 3 from J; bases not matched to a gene: 5. Full variable domain (missing parts from reference TRBV19 and TRBJ1-5): DGGITQSPKYLFRKEGQNVTLSCEQNLNHDAMYWYRQDPGQGLRLIYYSQIVNDFQKGDIAEGYSVSREKKESFPLTVTSAQKNPTAFYLCASRGQADNQPQHFGDGTRLSIL.

In this sample, this clone turned up once. This chain connects TRBV27 to TRBJ2-3, with 15 bases lining up with TRBD2. Germline CDR1 and CDR2: MNHEY and SMNVEV (reference sequence). The V and J ends lost 4 bases and 4 bases, in that order; junction bases with no gene match: 3. CDR3 length: 16 residues. The CDR3 DNA is TGTGCCAGCAGTTGGGGACTAGCGGGAGGCTCAGATACGCAGTATTTT. Translated: CASSWGLAGGSDTQYF.

CDR3 residues: CATSHRDRGGNEQFF. The CDR3, as DNA: TGTGCCACCAGCCACCGGGACAGGGGAGGCAATGAGCAGTTCTTC. This chain uses TRBV15 with TRBJ2-1, with 10 bases identical to TRBD1. Germline V gives CDR1 LNHNV, CDR2 YYDKDF (reference sequence). The ends lost 5 bases at V and 6 bases at J; junction bases unmatched: 7. The CDR3 extends over 15 amino acids.

This rearrangement joins TRBV7-9 to TRBJ2-6; D tentatively fits TRBD1 or TRBD2 (5 bases each). Trimming cost V 3 bases and J 0 bases, with 15 bases left between them. Germline loops: CDR1 SEHNR, CDR2 FQNEAQ (reference sequence). This CDR3 is 18 amino acids long. The CDR3 region is CASSFPRDPDSGANVLTF. The CDR3 DNA is TGTGCCAGCAGCTTCCCCCGGGACCCAGACTCTGGGGCCAACGTCCTGACTTTC.

The chain links TRBV5-1 to TRBJ2-5; 9 bases are a match to TRBD1. The germline V gene encodes CDR1 SGHRS and CDR2 YFSETQ. The J segment lost 1 base and the V segment lost 4 bases, leaving 5 bases of the junction unmatched. The CDR3 length is 15 residues. CDR3 residues: CASSPGDRVQETQYF. In nucleotides, the CDR3 is TGCGCCAGCAGCCCCGGGGACAGGGTCCAAGAGACCCAGTACTTC.

The chain carries TRBV19 and TRBJ2-5; TRBD2 matches 9 bases. CDR1 is LNHDA and CDR2 is SQIVND in the germline V gene (reference sequence). The V and J ends lost 8 bases and 5 bases, in that order; junction bases with no gene match: 9. The CDR3 loop spans 14 amino acids. CDR3 coding DNA: TGTGCCAGTGGGGCGGGGGGGCCCGTTGAGACCCAGTACTTC. Translating gives CASGAGGPVETQYF. The full variable domain, rest sourced from reference TRBV19 and TRBJ2-5, is DGGITQSPKYLFRKEGQNVTLSCEQNLNHDAMYWYRQDPGQGLRLIYYSQIVNDFQKGDIAEGYSVSREKKESFPLTVTSAQKNPTAFYLCASGAGGPVETQYFGPGTRLLVL.

This clone was recorded a few times. Different DNA sequences within this sample yield the same CDR3. The chain joins TRBV28 to TRBJ1-2; no firm D call. Trimming left V 5 bases short and J 2 bases short, with 3 bases between. Germline CDR1 reads MDHEN; CDR2 reads SYDVKM. The CDR3 is 11 amino acids. Here the CDR3 reads CASSINYGYTF. The CDR3 DNA reads TGTGCCAGCAGTATAAACTATGGCTACACCTTC.

CDR3 residues: CASSPPSGGKDTQYF. As DNA, the CDR3 is TGTGCCAGCTCACCACCTAGCGGGGGGAAAGATACGCAGTATTTT. The rearrangement links TRBV18 to TRBJ2-3; 10 positions match TRBD2. Per the germline V gene, CDR1 is KGHSH and CDR2 is LQKENI. This CDR3 is built from 15 residues. J lost 5 bases, V lost 0 bases, and 2 bases had no gene match.

This clone showed up just once. The sample holds other DNA sequences that translate to the same CDR3. This chain joins TRBV12-3 or TRBV12-4 and TRBJ1-5; D gene ambiguous. The germline V and J ends were trimmed by 3 bases and 1 base, with 4 bases remaining between them. The CDR3 is 13 amino acids. Here the CDR3 reads CASSFDSNQPQHF. CDR3 DNA: TGTGCCAGCAGTTTCGACAGCAATCAGCCCCAGCATTTT.

This clone was picked up one time. The chain has TRBV28 and TRBJ1-5; maybe TRBD1 (5 bases). Trimming left V 6 bases short and J 2 bases short, with 11 bases between. CDR1 is MDHEN and CDR2 is SYDVKM in the germline V gene. This CDR3 spans 14 amino acids. The DNA for the CDR3 is TGTGCCAGCAGAGACAGCAGCGGCAATCAGCCCCAGCATTTT. It is translated as CASRDSSGNQPQHF.

This chain connects TRBV25-1 to TRBJ2-2; D might be TRBD1 (6 bases). The ends were cut back, 1 base at V and 4 bases at J, with 10 bases in the middle. Germline CDR1 and CDR2: MGHDK and SYGVNS. CDR3 length equals 15 residues. The CDR3 reads CASSEFPGVTGELFF. The CDR3 region has the DNA TGTGCCAGCAGTGAATTCCCAGGGGTCACCGGGGAGCTGTTTTTT.

The chain couples TRBV6-5 to TRBJ2-3; 11 positions match TRBD2. This CDR3 has 15 amino acids. The ends lost 4 bases at V and 5 bases at J; junction bases unmatched: 5. Germline V gene sequence: CDR1 MNHEY, CDR2 SVGAGI. The CDR3 protein is CASSFSGGAGDTQYF. CDR3 in DNA: TGTGCCAGCAGTTTTAGCGGGGGGGCCGGAGATACGCAGTATTTT.

This rearrangement joins TRBV4-2 to TRBJ2-3; D is perhaps TRBD2 (6 bases). The germline V gene has CDR1 LGHNA and CDR2 YNFKEQ. V lost 5 bases to trimming and J lost 2 bases, with 11 bases between them. This CDR3 has 14 residues. CDR3 in amino acids: CASSWDSPTDTQYF. CDR3 nucleotide sequence: TGTGCCAGCAGCTGGGACTCCCCCACAGATACGCAGTATTTT.

This chain uses TRBV18 with TRBJ2-7, with TRBD1 matching over 10 bases. The CDR3 totals 15 residues. In germline, CDR1 is KGHSH, CDR2 LQKENI. After removal of 4 bases from V and 4 bases from J, the junction contained 7 bases not matched to a gene. The CDR3, as DNA: TGTGCCAGCTCACGAGGGACAGGGGAGGGGTACGAGCAGTACTTC. It yields the protein CASSRGTGEGYEQYF. Combining the CDR3 with reference TRBV18 and TRBJ2-7 gives the whole variable domain NAGVMQNPRHLVRRRGQEARLRCSPMKGHSHVYWYRQLPEEGLKFMVYLQKENIIDESGMPKERFSAEFPKEGPSILRIQQVVRGDSAAYFCASSRGTGEGYEQYFGPGTRLTVT.

The chain uses TRBV6-5 and TRBJ1-1; D might be TRBD1 (5 bases). Germline assignment: CDR1 MNHEY and CDR2 SVGAGI. This CDR3 has 12 residues. The germline V and J ends were trimmed by 4 bases and 5 bases, with 8 bases remaining between them. CDR3 amino acids: CASSSGGTEAFF. CDR3 DNA: TGTGCCAGCAGTTCCGGGGGGACTGAAGCTTTCTTT.

The rearrangement uses TRBV28 and TRBJ2-5, with unresolved D. V lost 1 base and J 1 base, leaving 7 bases between the germline ends. The germline V gene encodes CDR1 MDHEN and CDR2 SYDVKM. The CDR3 extends over 14 amino acids. The CDR3 bases are TGTGCCAGCAGTTTATCGTATAGCCAAGAGACCCAGTACTTC. Its protein is CASSLSYSQETQYF.

As concerns this clone: Distinct nucleotide sequences in the sample also encode this CDR3. The chain has TRBV12-5 and TRBJ1-3, with 7 bases matching TRBD1. This CDR3 spans 12 amino acids. V was pared by 6 bases and J by 4 bases, with 0 bases of the junction left unmatched. The germline V gene has CDR1 LGHNT and CDR2 FRNRAP. The CDR3 protein is CASGDRGNTIYF. The CDR3 DNA reads TGTGCTAGTGGGGACAGGGGAAACACCATATATTTT. The full variable domain, in which reference TRBV12-5 and TRBJ1-3 provide the parts outside the CDR3, is DARVTQTPRHKVTEMGQEVTMRCQPILGHNTVFWYRQTMMQGLELLAYFRNRAPLDDSGMPKDRFSAEMPDATLATLKIQPSEPRDSAVYFCASGDRGNTIYFGEGSWLTVV.

The chain combines TRBV5-1 with TRBJ1-1; D ambiguous. Per germline, CDR1 SGHRS and CDR2 YFSETQ. V was pared by 1 base and J by 1 base, with 8 bases between. The CDR3 is 14 amino acids. The CDR3 protein is CASSLSPRNTEAFF. CDR3 DNA: TGCGCCAGCAGCTTGTCCCCCAGGAACACTGAAGCTTTCTTT.

The chain uses TRBV27 and TRBJ2-5; 7 bases fit TRBD1. Germline trimming cut 4 bases from V and 1 base from J; bases unmatched to any gene: 3. Germline V lookup: CDR1 MNHEY, CDR2 SMNVEV (reference sequence). This CDR3 is built from 14 residues. The CDR3: CASSYRDSQETQYF. The CDR3, as DNA: TGTGCCAGCAGTTACCGGGACAGCCAAGAGACCCAGTACTTC.

The V call is TRBV6-6, the J call TRBJ1-5; D might be TRBD1 (6 bases). From germline, CDR1 is MNHNY and CDR2 SVGAGI (reference sequence). The CDR3 has 13 residues. Trimming took off 6 bases at V and 7 bases at J, with 13 bases between the two ends. CDR3 sequence (DNA): TGTGCCAGCAGCACCGACAGGAACCAGCCCCAGCATTTT. This sequence encodes CASSTDRNQPQHF.

On this clone: At the DNA level, this CDR3 is encoded by other sequences in the same sample as well. The chain links TRBV18 to TRBJ2-5; TRBD1 matches at 7 bases. This CDR3 has 13 amino acids. With V trimmed by 1 base and J by 5 bases, 1 base remained unmatched. The germline CDR1 and CDR2 sequences are KGHSH and LQKENI. CDR3 nucleotide sequence: TGTGCCAGCTCACCACAGGGGGCTGAGACCCAGTACTTC. As protein: CASSPQGAETQYF.

This rearrangement joins TRBV6-5 to TRBJ2-1; D is perhaps TRBD2 (6 bases). CDR3 length: 15 residues. CDR1 and CDR2 (germline): MNHEY, SVGAGI. The ends were cut back, 5 bases at V and 9 bases at J, with 20 bases in the middle. CDR3 nucleotide sequence: TGTGCCAGCAGTCCCGGGACTCCTAGGGGAGGTGAGCAGTTCTTC. Its translation: CASSPGTPRGGEQFF.

The J gene is TRBJ2-1, the V gene TRBV24-1; 8 bases align to TRBD2. This CDR3 comprises 16 residues. V trimming: 4 bases; J trimming: 0 bases; junction bases outside the gene matches: 4. Germline V gene lookup returns CDR1 KGHDR and CDR2 SFDVKD. CDR3 nucleotides: TGTGCCACCAGTGAGTTAGCGGGGAGCTCCTACAATGAGCAGTTCTTC. It specifies CATSELAGSSYNEQFF.

V and J are TRBV15 and TRBJ2-7; 10 positions agree with TRBD1. With V trimmed by 2 bases and J by 5 bases, 6 bases remained unmatched. CDR3 length equals 15 residues. The germline CDR1 and CDR2 sequences are LNHNV and YYDKDF (reference sequence). This chain's CDR3 is CATSRQGQGYHEQYF. The DNA of the CDR3 is TGTGCCACCAGCAGACAGGGACAGGGGTACCACGAGCAGTACTTC.

This clone has a single count. The chain uses TRBV4-3 and TRBJ1-4, with D unclear. This CDR3 has 16 residues. Germline values: CDR1 LGHNA, CDR2 YSLEER. V was cut by 5 bases and J by 0 bases, with 13 bases left in between. CDR3 loop: CASSFRDWTTNEKLFF. CDR3 bases: TGCGCCAGCAGCTTCCGAGACTGGACAACTAATGAAAAACTGTTTTTT.